A selection of T cell receptor beta chains follows, all from one sample in a study of long-term antiretroviral therapy in people with HIV. Produced via immunoSEQ multiplex PCR; TCRdb's table is partial and in-frame only. The sample records 35,000 to 45,000 clones, over 80% being singletons. The sample was unsorted PBMCs, taken 1 year after starting antiretroviral therapy. The source of these receptors is a man aged 18 to 29 with HIV. Each CDR3 is given with its conserved first and last residue. Each record gives: clone size, V gene, CDR3 length, J gene, D gene, CDR3 DNA, CDR3 protein. A D gene is named only where the DNA matches it firmly. Expanded clones get a size class; other rows say once, few or many, or leave the size out.

abundance: few
v_gene: TRBV11-2
len: 14
j_gene: TRBJ2-7
d_gene: TRBD1
CDR3nt: TGTGCCAGCAGCTGGACAGGCTCCGGGTACGAGCAGTACTTC
CDR3aa: CASSWTGSGYEQYF

abundance: -
v_gene: TRBV7-6
len: 17
j_gene: TRBJ2-2
d_gene: -
CDR3nt: TGTGCCAGCAGCTTAGCTAATATTCCCGCAGGGGCCGGGGAGCTGTTTTTT
CDR3aa: CASSLANIPAGAGELFF

abundance: -
v_gene: TRBV2
len: 15
j_gene: TRBJ1-2
d_gene: TRBD1
CDR3nt: TGTGCCAGCAGCGGGAATTCGGGACAGTGGTATGGCTACACCTTC
CDR3aa: CASSGNSGQWYGYTF

abundance: -
v_gene: TRBV14
len: 15
j_gene: TRBJ2-7
d_gene: -
CDR3nt: TGTGCCAGCAGGGAGAGGACTGGGAGCTCCTACGAGCAGTACTTC
CDR3aa: CASRERTGSSYEQYF

abundance: -
v_gene: TRBV6-5
len: 13
j_gene: TRBJ1-2
d_gene: -
CDR3nt: TGTGCCAGCAGTGGACAGCCGGTCTATGGCTACACCTTC
CDR3aa: CASSGQPVYGYTF

abundance: -
v_gene: TRBV18
len: 14
j_gene: TRBJ1-1
d_gene: -
CDR3nt: TGTGCCAGCTCACCACAAAGTAAGGACACTGAAGCTTTCTTT
CDR3aa: CASSPQSKDTEAFF

abundance: -
v_gene: TRBV10-3
len: 14
j_gene: TRBJ2-1
d_gene: TRBD2
CDR3nt: TGTGCCGCCAAAAGACTAGCGGGAGAGAATGAGCAGTTCTTC
CDR3aa: CAAKRLAGENEQFF

abundance: -
v_gene: TRBV5-1
len: 16
j_gene: TRBJ2-2
d_gene: TRBD1
CDR3nt: TGCGCCAGCAGCCTGGGGACAGGGAGGCACACCGGGGAGCTGTTTTTT
CDR3aa: CASSLGTGRHTGELFF

abundance: -
v_gene: TRBV10-3
len: 12
j_gene: TRBJ1-1
d_gene: -
CDR3nt: TGTGCCATCAGTGAGACGTCCACTGAAGCTTTCTTT
CDR3aa: CAISETSTEAFF

abundance: -
v_gene: TRBV9
len: 16
j_gene: TRBJ2-2
d_gene: TRBD1
CDR3nt: TGTGCCAGCAGCGCACCAGGGGGTCGGGTCCCCGGGGAGCTGTTTTTT
CDR3aa: CASSAPGGRVPGELFF

abundance: -
v_gene: TRBV27
len: 12
j_gene: TRBJ2-7
d_gene: TRBD1
CDR3nt: TGTGCCAGCAGGGCAGGGGGCCAGGAGCAGTACTTC
CDR3aa: CASRAGGQEQYF

abundance: -
v_gene: TRBV4-3
len: 17
j_gene: TRBJ2-1
d_gene: TRBD2
CDR3nt: TGCGCCAGCAGCCAGGACTCACTAGCGGGAGCCTACAATGAGCAGTTCTTC
CDR3aa: CASSQDSLAGAYNEQFF

abundance: few
v_gene: TRBV9
len: 12
j_gene: TRBJ2-5
d_gene: TRBD2
CDR3nt: TGTGCCAGCAGCGTAGAGGGCGGGAGAAGATACTTC
CDR3aa: CASSVEGGRRYF

abundance: -
v_gene: TRBV28
len: 13
j_gene: TRBJ2-7
d_gene: TRBD1
CDR3nt: TGTGCCAGCAGTCCCCGGACAGGGGGCGAGCAGTACTTC
CDR3aa: CASSPRTGGEQYF

abundance: -
v_gene: TRBV18
len: 14
j_gene: TRBJ1-1
d_gene: -
CDR3nt: TGTGCCAGCTCACCCCCGGGACGGGACACTGAAGCTTTCTTT
CDR3aa: CASSPPGRDTEAFF

abundance: -
v_gene: TRBV7-9
len: 15
j_gene: TRBJ2-1
d_gene: TRBD2
CDR3nt: TGTGCCAGCAGCCTCGGACTAGCTCCTATAGATGAGCAGTTCTTC
CDR3aa: CASSLGLAPIDEQFF